This record looks at one T cell receptor beta chain sequence and its context. The data originate from a study of shared T cell receptors in the human thymus. Clones were sequenced by immunoSEQ multiplex PCR, and TCRdb holds only the in-frame ones, with some missing. The sample records hundreds of thousands of clones, roughly 86% being singletons. Germline lookup yields CDR1 SGHRS and CDR2 YFSETQ. The V segment lost 4 bases and the J segment 2 bases; nucleotides outside the gene matches: 4. The CDR3 is made up of 16 amino acids. These same records also appear under a second study, on human thymus T cells. Per that study: Thymus tissue was removed during corrective cardiac surgery. Among thymic and blood repertoires, usage of V and J genes appeared biased.

This TCR was recovered from a boy younger than two with a congenital heart defect. The rearrangement joins TRBV5-1 to TRBJ2-3, with 13 bases that match TRBD2. Sequencing was performed on thymocytes. CDR3 loop: CASSVTSGGATDTQYF. The CDR3 nucleotides are TGCGCCAGCAGCGTCACTAGCGGGGGGGCCACAGATACGCAGTATTTT.